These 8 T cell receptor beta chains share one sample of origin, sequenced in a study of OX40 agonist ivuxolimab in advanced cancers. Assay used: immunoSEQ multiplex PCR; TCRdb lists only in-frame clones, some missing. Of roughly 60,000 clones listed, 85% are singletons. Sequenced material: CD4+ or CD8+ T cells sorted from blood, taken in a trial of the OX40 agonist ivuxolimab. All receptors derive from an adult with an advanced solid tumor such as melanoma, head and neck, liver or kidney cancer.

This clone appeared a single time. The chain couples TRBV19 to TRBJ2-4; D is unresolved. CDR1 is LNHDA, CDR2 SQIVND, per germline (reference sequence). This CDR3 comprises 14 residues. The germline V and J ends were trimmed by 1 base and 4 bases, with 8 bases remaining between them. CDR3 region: CASSIVGEKNIQYF. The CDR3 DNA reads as TGTGCCAGTAGTATAGTTGGCGAGAAAAACATTCAGTACTTC.

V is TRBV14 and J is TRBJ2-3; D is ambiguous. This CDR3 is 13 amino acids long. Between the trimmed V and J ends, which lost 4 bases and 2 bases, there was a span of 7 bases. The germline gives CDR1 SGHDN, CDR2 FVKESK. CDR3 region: CASSPPLTDTQYF. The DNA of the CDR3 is TGTGCCAGCAGCCCGCCGCTCACAGATACGCAGTATTTT. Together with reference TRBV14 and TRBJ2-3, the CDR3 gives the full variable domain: EAGVTQFPSHSVIEKGQTVTLRCDPISGHDNLYWYRRVMGKEIKFLLHFVKESKQDESGMPNNRFLAERTGGTYSTLKVQPAELEDSGVYFCASSPPLTDTQYFGPGTRLTVL.

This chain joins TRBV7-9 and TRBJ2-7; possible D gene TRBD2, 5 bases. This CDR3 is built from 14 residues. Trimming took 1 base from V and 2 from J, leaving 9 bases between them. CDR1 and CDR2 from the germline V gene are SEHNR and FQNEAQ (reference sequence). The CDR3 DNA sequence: TGTGCCAGCAGCTTAGGAGGGAACCCCTACGAGCAGTACTTC. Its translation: CASSLGGNPYEQYF.

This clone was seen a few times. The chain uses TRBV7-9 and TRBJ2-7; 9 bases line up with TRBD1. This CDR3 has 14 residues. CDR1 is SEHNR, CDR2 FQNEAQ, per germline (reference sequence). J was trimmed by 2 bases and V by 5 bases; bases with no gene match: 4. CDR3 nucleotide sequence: TGTGCCAGCAGCCCACGGACAGGGGCCTACGAGCAGTACTTC. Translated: CASSPRTGAYEQYF.

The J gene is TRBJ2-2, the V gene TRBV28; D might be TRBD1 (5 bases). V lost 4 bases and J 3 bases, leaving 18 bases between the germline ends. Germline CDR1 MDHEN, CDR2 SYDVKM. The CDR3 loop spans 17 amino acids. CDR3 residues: CASSSYPQGRDTGELFF. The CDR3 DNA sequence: TGTGCCAGCAGTTCATACCCTCAGGGCAGGGACACCGGGGAGCTGTTTTTT.

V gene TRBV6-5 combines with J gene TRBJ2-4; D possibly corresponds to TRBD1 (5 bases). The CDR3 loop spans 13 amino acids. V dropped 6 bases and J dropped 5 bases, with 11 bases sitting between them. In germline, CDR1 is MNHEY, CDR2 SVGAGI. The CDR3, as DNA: TGTGCCAGCAGCCTGACAGTGCAAAACATTCAGTACTTC. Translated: CASSLTVQNIQYF.

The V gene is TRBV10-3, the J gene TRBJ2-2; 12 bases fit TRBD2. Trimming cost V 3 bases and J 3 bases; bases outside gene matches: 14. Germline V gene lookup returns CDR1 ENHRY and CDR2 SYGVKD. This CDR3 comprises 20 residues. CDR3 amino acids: CAISDTLYTSGRLDTGELFF. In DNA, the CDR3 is TGTGCCATCAGTGATACCCTTTATACTAGCGGGAGGCTCGACACCGGGGAGCTGTTTTTT.

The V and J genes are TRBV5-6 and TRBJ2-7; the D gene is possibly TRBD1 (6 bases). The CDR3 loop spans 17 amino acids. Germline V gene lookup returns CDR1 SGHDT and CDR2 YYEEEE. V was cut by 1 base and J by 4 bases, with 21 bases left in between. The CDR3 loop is CASSLTTGSDTGYEQYF. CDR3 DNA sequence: TGTGCCAGCAGCTTGACCACAGGGTCTGATACGGGATACGAGCAGTACTTC. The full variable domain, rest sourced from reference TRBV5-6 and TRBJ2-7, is DAGVTQSPTHLIKTRGQQVTLRCSPKSGHDTVSWYQQALGQGPQFIFQYYEEEERQRGNFPDRFSGHQFPNYSSELNVNALLLGDSALYLCASSLTTGSDTGYEQYFGPGTRLTVT.